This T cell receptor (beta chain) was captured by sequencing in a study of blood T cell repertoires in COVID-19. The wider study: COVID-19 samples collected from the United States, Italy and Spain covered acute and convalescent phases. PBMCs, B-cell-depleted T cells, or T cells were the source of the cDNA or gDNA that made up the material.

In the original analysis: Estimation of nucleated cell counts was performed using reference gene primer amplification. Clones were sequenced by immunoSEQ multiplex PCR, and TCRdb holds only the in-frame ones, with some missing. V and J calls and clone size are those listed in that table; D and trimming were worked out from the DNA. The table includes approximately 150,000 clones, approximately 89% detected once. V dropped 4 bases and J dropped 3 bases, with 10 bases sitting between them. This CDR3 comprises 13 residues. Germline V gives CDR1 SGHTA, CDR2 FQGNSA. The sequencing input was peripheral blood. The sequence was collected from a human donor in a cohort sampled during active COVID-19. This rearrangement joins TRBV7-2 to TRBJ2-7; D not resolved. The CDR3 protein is CASSYTPIYEQYF. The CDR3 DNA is TGTGCCAGCAGCTACACCCCAATCTACGAGCAGTACTTC.